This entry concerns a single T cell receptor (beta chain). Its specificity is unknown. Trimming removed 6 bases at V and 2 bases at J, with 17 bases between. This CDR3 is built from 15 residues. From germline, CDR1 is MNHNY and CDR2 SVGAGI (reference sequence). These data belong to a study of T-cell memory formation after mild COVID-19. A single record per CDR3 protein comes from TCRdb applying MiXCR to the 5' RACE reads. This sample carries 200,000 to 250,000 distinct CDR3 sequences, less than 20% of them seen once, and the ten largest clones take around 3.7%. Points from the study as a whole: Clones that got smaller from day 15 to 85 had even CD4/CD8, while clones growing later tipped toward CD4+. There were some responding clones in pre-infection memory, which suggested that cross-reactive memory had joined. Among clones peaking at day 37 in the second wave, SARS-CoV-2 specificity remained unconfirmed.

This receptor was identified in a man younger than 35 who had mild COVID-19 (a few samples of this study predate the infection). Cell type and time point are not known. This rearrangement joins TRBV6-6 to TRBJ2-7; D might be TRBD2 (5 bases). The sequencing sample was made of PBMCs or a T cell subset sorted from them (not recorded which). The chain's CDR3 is CASRKNRDPPYEQYF. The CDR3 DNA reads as TGTGCCAGCAGAAAGAACCGGGATCCACCCTACGAGCAGTACTTC.